This TCR beta chain was documented in a study of glioma-infiltrating T cells after dendritic cell vaccination. CDR1 is SGHAT and CDR2 is FQNNGV in the germline V gene. V was shortened by 5 bases and J by 0 bases, with 8 bases between the two germline ends. The CDR3 loop spans 15 amino acids. The repertoire was sequenced with immunoSEQ multiplex PCR; TCRdb's copy has only in-frame clones and lacks some. The data hold roughly 100,000 clones, with roughly 79% observed a single time. The chain is built from TRBV11-2 and TRBJ1-6; possible D gene TRBD1, 5 bases. Source: blood, taken before dendritic cell vaccination. The origin of this receptor is a human donor with glioblastoma. CDR3 nucleotide sequence: TGTGCCAGCAGCACGACAGACTCCTATAATTCACCCCTCCACTTT. Translation gives CASSTTDSYNSPLHF.